The 7 T cell receptor beta chains in this list originate from one sample, sequenced in a study of beta chain features in type 1 diabetes. Study-wide findings and caveats: Moderate yet significant TCRB CDR3 shortening was seen in Type 1 diabetes patients in all four CD4+ subsets.

For these TCRs, the target antigens are not known. Reverse transcribing all isolated RNA meant expressed TCRB transcripts were sequenced. Method: immunoSEQ multiplex PCR; TCRdb's copy keeps in-frame clones and lacks some. Among 500,000 to 650,000 clones listed, over 10% were seen once. Sample: naive CD4+ T cells from blood. The receptor set was obtained from a man aged 25-45 years with type 1 diabetes.

The chain joins TRBV4-1 to TRBJ2-6; no firm D call. Deletions cut 1 base from V and 3 bases from J, with 7 bases between. This CDR3 is built from 15 residues. Germline loops: CDR1 MGHRA, CDR2 YSYEKL. CDR3 coding DNA: TGCGCCAGCAGCCAAGGGGTATTTGGGGCCAACGTCCTGACTTTC. It translates to CASSQGVFGANVLTF.

The CDR3 sequence is CASAQNTDDTQYF. The CDR3 DNA is TGTGCCAGCGCCCAGAATACTGACGATACGCAGTATTTT. The rearrangement links TRBV5-4 to TRBJ2-3; D gene unclear. This CDR3 is built from 13 residues. V lost 7 bases and J 6 bases, leaving 15 bases between the germline ends. Germline V gene data show CDR1 as SGHNT and CDR2 as YYREEE (reference sequence).

This CDR3 is CAWSVYSSGEKLFF. The CDR3 bases are TGTGCCTGGAGTGTATACTCGTCGGGGGAAAAACTGTTTTTT. The J gene is TRBJ1-4, the V gene TRBV30; D is unclear. Germline V CDR1 and CDR2: GTSNPN, SVGIG (reference sequence). The CDR3 has 14 residues. V lost 0 bases and J lost 8, with 13 bases in between.

This clone has only a few counts. The V gene is TRBV7-2, the J gene TRBJ1-1, with unresolved D. Germline values: CDR1 SGHTA, CDR2 FQGNSA. The CDR3 extends over 13 amino acids. V dropped 1 base and J dropped 5 bases, with 8 bases sitting between them. The CDR3 DNA is TGTGCCAGCAGCTTAGTGAGTCAGACTGAAGCTTTCTTT. Its translation: CASSLVSQTEAFF.

This clone has a handful of counts. Other nucleotide sequences in the sample specify the same CDR3. The gene calls are TRBV10-3 and TRBJ2-5, with D maybe TRBD2 (7 bases). Looked up from germline, CDR1 is ENHRY and CDR2 is SYGVKD. The CDR3 is 13 residues long. V dropped 2 bases and J dropped 4 bases, with 8 bases sitting between them. CDR3 nucleotides: TGTGCCATCAGTGAGGCGGGGGCAGAGACCCAGTACTTC. Translating it yields CAISEAGAETQYF.

The sample holds a few counts of this clone. The chain is built from TRBV27 and TRBJ2-7; possibly TRBD1 for D (6 bases). Germline V gene lookup returns CDR1 MNHEY and CDR2 SMNVEV (reference sequence). This CDR3 contains 14 residues. Trimming cost V 6 bases and J 1 base, with 13 bases left between them. CDR3: CASRQGRVSYEQYF. CDR3 sequence (DNA): TGTGCCAGCAGGCAGGGGCGCGTATCCTACGAGCAGTACTTC.

The chain links TRBV7-2 to TRBJ2-5; the D gene could be TRBD1 or TRBD2 (5 bases each). This CDR3 has 15 amino acids. The V end was cut by 2 bases, the J end by 5 bases, with 15 bases between. Germline V lookup: CDR1 SGHTA, CDR2 FQGNSA. The CDR3 DNA reads as TGTGCCAGCAGCTTACAGGGCGGGCAGAGGGAGACCCAGTACTTC. It translates to CASSLQGGQRETQYF.